Listed below are T cell receptor beta chains from one sample, sequenced in a study of sequential checkpoint blockade in melanoma. Profiled with immunoSEQ multiplex PCR; TCRdb holds only in-frame clones, not every one. This sample has approximately 2,300 clones, with 20% found just once. Sequencing was performed on tumor tissue (inferred from file names), taken from a patient given nivolumab and ipilimumab in sequence. The receptors shown here come from a human donor with melanoma. CDR3s include the opening cysteine and the closing phenylalanine or tryptophan. A D gene is named only where the DNA matches it firmly. A row's size may be missing; if present it is once, few, many or a size class.

size	V	J	D	CDR3	DNA
-	TRBV28	TRBJ2-7	-	CASSPGDGAVGYEQYF	TGTGCCAGCAGTCCCGGGGACGGCGCAGTTGGTTACGAGCAGTACTTC
many	TRBV7-1	TRBJ2-2	-	CASRNRDTGELFF	TGTGCCAGCAGGAACAGGGACACCGGGGAGCTGTTTTTT
many	TRBV4-1	TRBJ2-7	-	CASRSERYEQYF	TGCGCCAGCAGGTCAGAACGTTACGAGCAGTACTTC
-	TRBV28	TRBJ2-3	TRBD2	CASSRTSASTDTQYF	TGTGCCAGCAGTCGCACTAGCGCCAGCACAGATACGCAGTATTTT
-	TRBV6-8	TRBJ1-6	TRBD1	CASSVQPGQGKSPLHF	TGTGCCAGCAGTGTACAACCGGGACAGGGGAAATCACCCCTCCACTTT
few	TRBV18	TRBJ1-3	-	CASSPRPGKTSGNTIYF	TGTGCCAGCTCACCACGGCCAGGCAAGACATCTGGAAACACCATATATTTT
few	TRBV11-3	TRBJ2-1	-	CASSLDRVWGEQFF	TGTGCCAGCAGCTTGGACAGAGTGTGGGGTGAGCAGTTCTTC
-	TRBV5-1	TRBJ2-2	-	CASSLDKGTGNTGELFF	TGCGCCAGCAGCTTGGATAAAGGCACGGGGAACACCGGGGAGCTGTTTTTT
-	TRBV28	TRBJ1-1	TRBD1	CASRPGGATEAFF	TGTGCCAGCAGACCAGGGGGGGCGACTGAAGCTTTCTTT
-	TRBV19	TRBJ1-6	TRBD1	CASSIGQGNNSPLHF	TGTGCCAGTAGTATAGGACAGGGGAATAATTCACCCCTCCACTTT
-	TRBV9	TRBJ2-3	-	CASSVVEKGTDTQYF	TGTGCCAGCAGCGTAGTAGAGAAGGGCACAGATACGCAGTATTTT
-	TRBV19	TRBJ2-5	-	CATQPGGRAETQYF	TGTGCCACTCAGCCTGGCGGCCGGGCAGAGACCCAGTACTTC
medium-sized	TRBV11-3	TRBJ1-4	TRBD1	CASSSPGQGLGKLFF	TGTGCCAGCAGCTCTCCGGGACAGGGATTGGGAAAACTGTTTTTT
medium-sized	TRBV11-3	TRBJ2-7	-	CASSREVGAVLGAEQYF	TGTGCCAGCAGCCGAGAGGTGGGAGCGGTGTTGGGTGCCGAGCAGTACTTC
-	TRBV6-8	TRBJ2-7	-	CATSESGGDEQYF	TGTGCCACCTCAGAGTCCGGCGGGGACGAGCAGTACTTC
-	TRBV6-8	TRBJ2-7	TRBD1	CASSYSMGQSYEQYF	TGTGCCAGCAGTTACTCGATGGGACAGTCCTACGAGCAGTACTTC
few	TRBV28	TRBJ1-4	-	CASSPPIVSTNEKLFF	TGTGCCAGCAGTCCACCGATCGTGTCAACTAATGAAAAACTGTTTTTT
-	TRBV14	TRBJ2-7	-	CASSKNPTRSYKVHYEQYF	TGTGCCAGCAGCAAAAACCCCACTAGATCGTATAAGGTTCACTACGAGCAGTACTTC
-	TRBV28	TRBJ2-5	TRBD2	CASSNPLAGISQGTQYF	TGTGCCAGCAGCAACCCGCTAGCGGGAATCTCTCAAGGGACCCAGTACTTC
medium-sized	TRBV11-3	TRBJ2-7	TRBD2	CASSRDSGIVYEQYF	TGTGCCAGCAGCCGTGATAGCGGGATCGTTTACGAGCAGTACTTC
medium-sized	TRBV6-8	TRBJ2-3	TRBD1	CASRQSGQGEDTQYF	TGTGCCAGCCGCCAATCGGGACAGGGAGAAGATACGCAGTATTTT
-	TRBV19	TRBJ2-1	-	CASSVPGLDEQFF	TGTGCCAGTAGTGTCCCAGGGTTAGATGAGCAGTTCTTC
few	TRBV30	TRBJ2-1	TRBD2	CAWSYERGPGDEQFF	TGTGCCTGGAGTTACGAGCGGGGGCCAGGGGATGAGCAGTTCTTC
-	TRBV9	TRBJ2-3	-	CASSLGAFTDTQYF	TGTGCCAGCAGCCTAGGGGCCTTCACAGATACGCAGTATTTT
many	TRBV11-3	TRBJ2-3	-	CASSLIGERQGTDTQYF	TGTGCCAGCAGCTTAATAGGGGAGAGGCAGGGCACAGATACGCAGTATTTT
-	TRBV5-1	TRBJ1-1	-	CASSFIGQNTEAFF	TGCGCCAGCAGCTTTATAGGGCAGAACACTGAAGCTTTCTTT
medium-sized	TRBV11-3	TRBJ2-3	-	CASSPDWTPGADTQYF	TGTGCCAGCAGCCCAGATTGGACCCCAGGGGCAGATACGCAGTATTTT
many	TRBV11-3	TRBJ2-5	-	CASSLGGPQETQYF	TGTGCCAGCAGCTTAGGGGGGCCCCAAGAGACCCAGTACTTC
-	TRBV30	TRBJ1-5	-	CAWSVEFNQPQHF	TGTGCCTGGAGTGTAGAATTCAATCAGCCCCAGCATTTT
-	TRBV29-1	TRBJ1-2	-	CSVVPANEFYGYTF	TGCAGCGTTGTACCGGCCAACGAGTTCTATGGCTACACCTTC
large	TRBV28	TRBJ2-4	-	CASSPSHPKNIQYF	TGTGCCAGCAGTCCTTCGCATCCCAAAAACATTCAGTACTTC
few	TRBV9	TRBJ2-7	TRBD2	CASSNPGTSQEQYF	TGTGCCAGCAGCAATCCGGGGACTAGTCAAGAGCAGTACTTC
few	TRBV6-8	TRBJ2-7	TRBD1	CASSYQGASAEQYF	TGTGCCAGCAGTTATCAGGGGGCCTCTGCCGAGCAGTACTTC
many	TRBV11-3	TRBJ1-1	TRBD1	CASSLGDRGTEAFF	TGTGCCAGCAGCTTAGGAGACAGGGGGACTGAAGCTTTCTTT
-	TRBV28	TRBJ1-1	-	CASRASGPEAFF	TGTGCCAGCAGAGCCAGCGGGCCTGAAGCTTTCTTT
-	TRBV11-3	TRBJ2-3	TRBD2	CASSLKGGGRDTDTQYF	TGTGCCAGCAGCTTAAAAGGGGGCGGGAGGGACACAGATACGCAGTATTTT
few	TRBV6-8	TRBJ2-3	-	CASESSGSGSDTQYF	TGTGCCAGCGAGTCTTCAGGAAGTGGATCAGATACGCAGTATTTT
-	TRBV5-1	TRBJ2-5	TRBD2	CASSLASGGQETQYF	TGCGCCAGCAGCTTGGCGTCGGGGGGGCAAGAGACCCAGTACTTC
-	TRBV6-8	TRBJ1-4	-	CASRNPNGDYEKLFF	TGTGCCAGCAGGAACCCGAATGGAGACTATGAAAAACTGTTTTTT
-	TRBV30	TRBJ2-5	TRBD2	CAWSGGLAGRRETQYF	TGTGCCTGGAGTGGGGGACTAGCGGGGCGGAGAGAGACCCAGTACTTC
few	TRBV28	TRBJ2-1	TRBD2	CASSLVWSSGDNEQFF	TGTGCCAGCAGTTTAGTATGGTCTAGCGGAGACAATGAGCAGTTCTTC
once	TRBV19	TRBJ2-5	-	CASSTQQETQYF	TGTGCCAGTAGTACACAGCAAGAGACCCAGTACTTC
-	TRBV9	TRBJ2-3	TRBD2	CASSVEDRGRASGGVRVTDTQYF	TGTGCCAGCAGCGTAGAGGATAGGGGCAGAGCTAGCGGGGGAGTCCGGGTAACAGATACGCAGTATTTT
-	TRBV19	TRBJ2-2	-	CASSIRAENTGELFF	TGTGCCAGTAGTATAAGGGCAGAAAACACCGGGGAGCTGTTTTTT
-	TRBV29-1	TRBJ1-1	-	CSVSTIDENTEAFF	TGCAGCGTTTCTACCATTGACGAGAACACTGAAGCTTTCTTT
few	TRBV28	TRBJ2-3	TRBD2	CASSQREEADTQYF	TGTGCCAGCAGCCAGCGGGAGGAGGCAGATACGCAGTATTTT
many	TRBV11-3	TRBJ2-7	TRBD2	CASSLGGLADEQYF	TGTGCCAGCAGCTTAGGGGGACTAGCAGACGAGCAGTACTTC
medium-sized	TRBV11-3	TRBJ1-1	TRBD1	CASSLVQGAKEAFF	TGTGCCAGCAGCTTAGTACAGGGGGCTAAAGAAGCTTTCTTT
medium-sized	TRBV11-3	TRBJ1-1	TRBD1	CASSSPPGTGTMNTEAFF	TGTGCCAGCAGCTCCCCCCCTGGGACAGGGACTATGAACACTGAAGCTTTCTTT
medium-sized	TRBV11-3	TRBJ1-3	-	CASSFRDPGGNTIYF	TGTGCCAGCAGCTTCAGGGATCCAGGGGGAAACACCATATATTTT
many	TRBV11-3	TRBJ2-1	TRBD1	CASSPSPTGNEQFF	TGTGCCAGCAGCCCATCACCGACAGGGAATGAGCAGTTCTTC
-	TRBV19	TRBJ2-5	-	CATEQQETQYF	TGTGCCACGGAGCAACAAGAGACCCAGTACTTC
medium-sized	TRBV6-8	TRBJ1-5	TRBD1	CASSPGTGGKQPQHF	TGTGCCAGCTCCCCCGGGACAGGAGGGAAACAGCCCCAGCATTTT
-	TRBV19	TRBJ1-1	-	CASRPQGGTEAFF	TGTGCCAGTAGACCACAGGGTGGCACTGAAGCTTTCTTT
-	TRBV28	TRBJ2-1	-	CGLGGRSPGSGQFF	TGTGGCCTGGGCGGCCGGTCCCCAGGATCGGGGCAGTTCTTC
-	TRBV28	TRBJ1-5	TRBD1	CASRRKRTGDNQPQHF	TGTGCCAGCAGACGCAAAAGGACAGGGGACAATCAGCCCCAGCATTTT
few	TRBV9	TRBJ2-3	-	CASLRPTASSTDTQYF	TGTGCCAGCTTACGGCCGACAGCCTCTAGCACAGATACGCAGTATTTT
-	TRBV28	TRBJ1-5	TRBD1	CAAIRTGFIQPQHF	TGTGCCGCAATCCGGACAGGCTTCATACAGCCCCAGCATTTT
many	TRBV7-2	TRBJ2-5	-	CASSLKRGETQYF	TGTGCCAGCAGCTTAAAAAGAGGGGAGACCCAGTACTTC